This is a list of T cell receptor beta chains from one sample in a study of T cells in Graves' hyperthyroidism and ophthalmopathy. One entry per CDR3 protein results from TCRdb running MiXCR on the multiplex PCR reads. The sample holds about 360,000 distinct CDR3 sequences, less than 15% seen once. Sequenced: blood. The receptor set was obtained from a woman aged 18-29 years with Graves' hyperthyroidism. Each CDR3 is given with its conserved first and last residue. The D gene is left open where the match is weak. Not all rows give a size; the values are once, few, many and, for expanded clones, a class.

>few|TRBV7-6|TRBJ2-7|-
CASSWGTDGRYEQYF
TGTGCCAGCAGCTGGGGGACCGATGGACGTTACGAGCAGTACTTC
>many|TRBV7-2|TRBJ2-7|-
CASSLGSGPSFSSYEQYF
TGTGCCAGCAGCTTAGGCTCGGGACCATCTTTTTCCTCCTACGAGCAGTACTTC
>-|TRBV11-1|TRBJ2-2|-
CASSPEGRGGVRELFF
TGTGCCAGCAGCCCTGAAGGCAGGGGGGGAGTCCGGGAGCTGTTTTTT
>-|TRBV29-1|TRBJ2-2|TRBD1
CSVTGTGENTGELFF
TGCAGCGTGACCGGGACAGGGGAGAACACCGGGGAGCTGTTTTTT
>many|TRBV7-9|TRBJ2-7|TRBD2
CASSSPGWREGPYEQYF
TGTGCCAGCAGCTCCCCTGGTTGGCGGGAGGGCCCCTACGAGCAGTACTTC
>-|TRBV5-4|TRBJ2-7|-
CASSLGTEPDYEQYF
TGTGCCAGCAGCTTGGGGACAGAGCCGGACTACGAGCAGTACTTC
>many|TRBV12-3/TRBV12-4|TRBJ2-5|-
CASSLGMRETQYF
TGTGCCAGCAGTTTAGGGATGCGAGAGACCCAGTACTTC
>few|TRBV6-1|TRBJ2-5|-
CASKTSLLGRETQYF
TGTGCCAGCAAGACTTCCCTCTTAGGACGGGAGACCCAGTACTTC
>many|TRBV20-1|TRBJ1-2|-
CSAQSGGPEYGYTF
TGCAGTGCCCAATCGGGCGGGCCGGAGTATGGCTACACCTTC
>many|TRBV14|TRBJ2-1|-
CASSDISRGSFQFF
TGTGCCAGCAGCGATATCAGTCGCGGATCCTTTCAGTTCTTC
>-|TRBV29-1|TRBJ2-5|-
CSVTRGGETQYF
TGCAGCGTTACAAGGGGCGGGGAGACCCAGTACTTC
>many|TRBV9|TRBJ1-1|-
CASSVEVNTEAFF
TGTGCCAGCAGCGTAGAGGTCAACACTGAAGCTTTCTTT
>-|TRBV28|TRBJ1-3|-
CATRQNSGNTIYF
TGTGCCACCCGACAGAACTCTGGAAACACCATATATTTT
>many|TRBV12-3/TRBV12-4|TRBJ2-1|TRBD2
CASSPGLADPKVNYNEQFF
TGTGCCAGCAGTCCGGGACTAGCGGACCCCAAGGTGAACTACAATGAGCAGTTCTTC
>-|TRBV3-1|TRBJ2-3|TRBD1
CASSRGGQDTDTQYF
TGTGCCAGCAGCCGAGGGGGACAGGACACAGATACGCAGTATTTT
>many|TRBV6-2/TRBV6-3|TRBJ1-1|-
CASSSPHANTEAFF
TGTGCCAGCAGTTCCCCGCACGCTAACACTGAAGCTTTCTTT
>few|TRBV7-6|TRBJ2-1|-
CASSSGRTNEQFF
TGTGCCAGCAGCTCCGGACGAACCAATGAGCAGTTCTTC
>many|TRBV10-3|TRBJ2-5|-
CAISEIQETQYF
TGTGCCATCAGTGAGATTCAAGAGACCCAGTACTTC
>-|TRBV3-1|TRBJ2-5|TRBD2
CASSQMTGGLETQYF
TGTGCCAGCAGCCAAATGACGGGGGGGCTAGAGACCCAGTACTTC
>many|TRBV4-1|TRBJ1-5|TRBD1
CASSQPLGDRGNQPQHF
TGCGCCAGCAGCCAACCACTGGGGGACAGGGGCAATCAGCCCCAGCATTTT